The 9 T cell receptor beta chains in this list originate from one sample, sequenced in a study of shared clonotypes between healthy human individuals. Data came from immunoSEQ multiplex PCR; TCRdb stores just in-frame clones and leaves some out. Here the sample spans about 800,000 clones, about 96% being singletons. In the naive CD8 group, cells lacked CD45RO and were positively selected for CCR7, so terminally differentiated effector memory CD45RA+ cells were left out. Sequencing was done on a sample of naive CD8+ T cells sorted from blood. Source of these receptors: a man aged 30 to 45 in good health.

This chain joins TRBV28 and TRBJ2-5; 7 bases agree with TRBD1. V gave up 8 bases and J gave up 2 bases; unmatched junction bases: 11. CDR1 MDHEN and CDR2 SYDVKM come from the germline V gene. The CDR3 contains 15 residues. As DNA, the CDR3 is TGTGCCAGCGAGACAGGGTTTGTGGGACAAGAGACCCAGTACTTC. This sequence encodes CASETGFVGQETQYF.

The chain joins TRBV6-5 to TRBJ2-1; the D gene is possibly TRBD1 (5 bases). The germline V and J ends were trimmed by 9 bases and 0 bases, with 6 bases remaining between them. Looked up from germline, CDR1 is MNHEY and CDR2 is SVGAGI. This CDR3 region has 12 residues. CDR3 region: CASQGSYNEQFF. The CDR3 DNA is TGTGCCAGTCAGGGCTCCTACAATGAGCAGTTCTTC.

The J gene is TRBJ2-5, the V gene TRBV4-3; TRBD1 aligns across 8 bases. Germline values: CDR1 LGHNA, CDR2 YSLEER. The V and J ends lost 5 bases and 5 bases, in that order; junction bases with no gene match: 10. The CDR3 sequence is 15 residues long. CDR3 in amino acids: CASSSGTGMGETQYF. CDR3 DNA: TGCGCCAGCAGCTCCGGGACAGGTATGGGGGAGACCCAGTACTTC.

The rearrangement links TRBV11-2 to TRBJ2-7, with D possibly being TRBD1 (5 bases). Germline-derived CDR1 and CDR2 are SGHAT and FQNNGV. The CDR3 spans 17 residues. V gave up 1 base and J gave up 2 bases, with 18 bases separating them. In DNA form, the CDR3 reads TGTGCCAGCAGCTTAGTGGGGCAGGGCGTCTTCGCCTACGAGCAGTACTTC. Translated: CASSLVGQGVFAYEQYF.

The chain uses TRBV29-1 and TRBJ2-5; D is unclear. The CDR3 is 12 amino acids. Germline assignment: CDR1 SQVTM and CDR2 ANQGSEA. V was trimmed by 3 bases and J by 5 bases, leaving 10 bases between them. CDR3 sequence reads: CSVDGSVETQYF. The DNA of the CDR3 is TGCAGCGTTGATGGTTCGGTTGAGACCCAGTACTTC.

The chain has TRBV5-1 and TRBJ1-1; 8 positions match TRBD1. Germline lookup yields CDR1 SGHRS and CDR2 YFSETQ. The CDR3 spans 15 residues. V shed 3 bases, J shed 2 bases, and the junction held 6 bases outside the gene matches. The CDR3 here is CASSSRQGINTEAFF. As DNA, the CDR3 is TGCGCCAGCAGCTCTAGACAGGGGATTAACACTGAAGCTTTCTTT.

This chain links TRBV14 with TRBJ2-1; D is ambiguous. This CDR3 has 13 amino acids. Between the trimmed V and J ends, which lost 4 bases and 4 bases, there was a span of 8 bases. Germline-derived CDR1 and CDR2 are SGHDN and FVKESK. This CDR3 reads CASSPTRYNEQFF. CDR3 sequence (DNA): TGTGCCAGCAGCCCGACCCGGTACAATGAGCAGTTCTTC.

The genes are TRBV2 and TRBJ1-2; D might be TRBD1 (6 bases). The CDR3 is 16 amino acids. V dropped 5 bases and J dropped 4 bases, with 20 bases sitting between them. Germline loops: CDR1 SNHLY, CDR2 FYNNEI. CDR3 region: CASSPSGTQQPYGYTF. The CDR3 nucleotides are TGTGCCAGCAGTCCCTCCGGGACACAACAACCCTATGGCTACACCTTC.

V is TRBV18 and J is TRBJ1-2, with 8 positions matching TRBD1. The germline gives CDR1 KGHSH, CDR2 LQKENI. V shed 8 bases, J shed 2 bases, and the junction held 16 bases outside the gene matches. This CDR3 has 17 residues. The CDR3 sequence is CASTREKRDRSNYGYTF. As DNA, the CDR3 is TGTGCCAGCACGCGAGAGAAAAGGGACAGGTCAAACTATGGCTACACCTTC.